This T cell receptor beta chain is from a study of blood T cell repertoires in COVID-19. Across the study: Sources were T cells, B-cell-depleted T cells, or PBMCs; the material itself was cDNA or gDNA.

Study processing details: Nucleated cell number was recorded as an estimate derived from reference gene primer amplification. Profiling relied on immunoSEQ multiplex PCR, and the TCRdb table lists in-frame clones only, not all of them. V and J calls and clone size are given by that table; D and trimming were obtained from the DNA. Here the sample spans about 81,000 clones, 90% to 95% being singletons. The CDR3 sequence is 18 residues long. The V gene end was trimmed by 5 bases and the J gene end by 2 bases; junction bases not matched to a gene: 11. The germline V gene encodes CDR1 MNHEY and CDR2 SMNVEV (reference sequence).

The material sequenced was peripheral blood. The clonotype was recovered from a human donor with active COVID-19. The donor label of this sample is uncertain. The chain joins TRBV27 to TRBJ2-2; TRBD1 aligns across 10 bases. Written as DNA, the CDR3 is TGTGCCAGCAGTCCCCATGGCGGGACAGGGGTAAACACCGGGGAGCTGTTTTTT. This sequence encodes CASSPHGGTGVNTGELFF.